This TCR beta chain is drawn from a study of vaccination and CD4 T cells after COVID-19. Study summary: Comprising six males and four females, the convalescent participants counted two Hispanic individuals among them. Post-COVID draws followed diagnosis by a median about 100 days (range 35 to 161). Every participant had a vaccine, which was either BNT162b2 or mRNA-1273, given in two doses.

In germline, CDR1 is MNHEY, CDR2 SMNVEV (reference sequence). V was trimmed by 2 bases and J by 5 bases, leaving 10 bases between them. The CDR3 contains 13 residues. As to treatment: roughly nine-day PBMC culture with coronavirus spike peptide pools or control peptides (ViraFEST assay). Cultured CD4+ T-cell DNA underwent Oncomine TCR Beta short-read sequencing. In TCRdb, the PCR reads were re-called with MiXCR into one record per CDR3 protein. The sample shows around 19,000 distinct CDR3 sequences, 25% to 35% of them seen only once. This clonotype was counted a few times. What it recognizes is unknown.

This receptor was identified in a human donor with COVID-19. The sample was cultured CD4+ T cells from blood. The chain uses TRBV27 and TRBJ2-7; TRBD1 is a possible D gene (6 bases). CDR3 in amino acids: CASSLNRDNEQYF. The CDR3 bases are TGTGCCAGCAGTTTAAACAGGGATAACGAGCAGTACTTC.